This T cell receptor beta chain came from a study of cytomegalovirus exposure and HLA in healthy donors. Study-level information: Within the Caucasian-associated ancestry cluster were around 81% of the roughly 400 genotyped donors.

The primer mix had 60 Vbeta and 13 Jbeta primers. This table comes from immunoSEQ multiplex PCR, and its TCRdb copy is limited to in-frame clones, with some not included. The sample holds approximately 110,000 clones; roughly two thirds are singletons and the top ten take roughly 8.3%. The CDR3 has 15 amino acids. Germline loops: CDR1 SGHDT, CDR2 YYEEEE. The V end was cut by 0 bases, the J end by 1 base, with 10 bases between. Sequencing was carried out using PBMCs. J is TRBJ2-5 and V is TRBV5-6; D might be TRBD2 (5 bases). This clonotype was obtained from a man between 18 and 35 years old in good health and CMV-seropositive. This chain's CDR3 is CASSLAGMIQETQYF. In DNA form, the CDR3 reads TGTGCCAGCAGCTTGGCGGGGATGATCCAAGAGACCCAGTACTTC.